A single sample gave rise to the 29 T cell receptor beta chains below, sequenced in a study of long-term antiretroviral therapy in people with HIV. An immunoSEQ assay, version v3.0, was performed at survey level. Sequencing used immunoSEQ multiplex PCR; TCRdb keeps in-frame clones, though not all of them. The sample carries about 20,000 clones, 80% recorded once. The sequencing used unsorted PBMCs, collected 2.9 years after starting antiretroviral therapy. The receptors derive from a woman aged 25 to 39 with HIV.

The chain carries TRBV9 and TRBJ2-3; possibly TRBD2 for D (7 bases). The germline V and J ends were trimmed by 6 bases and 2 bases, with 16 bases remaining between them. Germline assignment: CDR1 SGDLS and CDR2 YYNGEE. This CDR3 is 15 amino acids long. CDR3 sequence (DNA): TGTGCCAGCAACGAAGGGGGGGAAATCACAGATACGCAGTATTTT. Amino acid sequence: CASNEGGEITDTQYF.

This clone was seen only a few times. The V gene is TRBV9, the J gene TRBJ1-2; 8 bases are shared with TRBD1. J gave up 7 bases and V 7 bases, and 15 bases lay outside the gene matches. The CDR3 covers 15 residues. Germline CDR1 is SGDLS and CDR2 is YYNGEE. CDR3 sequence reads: CASALSGQGTGGYTF. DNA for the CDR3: TGTGCCAGCGCGCTGTCTGGACAGGGTACGGGTGGCTACACCTTC.

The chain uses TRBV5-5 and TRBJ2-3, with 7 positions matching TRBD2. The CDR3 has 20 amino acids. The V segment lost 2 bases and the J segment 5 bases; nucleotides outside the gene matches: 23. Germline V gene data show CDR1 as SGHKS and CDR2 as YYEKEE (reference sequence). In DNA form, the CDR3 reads TGTGCCAGCAGCTTCGGTTCTGTGGGGGGGAGCTTGCGGTCACAAGATACGCAGTATTTT. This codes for CASSFGSVGGSLRSQDTQYF.

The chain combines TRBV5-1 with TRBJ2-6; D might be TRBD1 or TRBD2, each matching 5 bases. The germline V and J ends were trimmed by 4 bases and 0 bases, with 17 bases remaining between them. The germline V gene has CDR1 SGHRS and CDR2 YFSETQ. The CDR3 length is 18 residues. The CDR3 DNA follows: TGCGCCAGCAGCCCCTATTCGGGGCGGAACTCTGGGGCCAACGTCCTGACTTTC. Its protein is CASSPYSGRNSGANVLTF.

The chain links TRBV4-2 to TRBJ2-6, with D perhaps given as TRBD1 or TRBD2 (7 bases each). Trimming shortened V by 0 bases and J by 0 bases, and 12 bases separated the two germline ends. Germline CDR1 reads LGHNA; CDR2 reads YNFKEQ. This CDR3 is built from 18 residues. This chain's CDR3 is CASSQEGGTVSGANVLTF. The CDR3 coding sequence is TGTGCCAGCAGCCAAGAGGGGGGGACAGTCTCTGGGGCCAACGTCCTGACTTTC.

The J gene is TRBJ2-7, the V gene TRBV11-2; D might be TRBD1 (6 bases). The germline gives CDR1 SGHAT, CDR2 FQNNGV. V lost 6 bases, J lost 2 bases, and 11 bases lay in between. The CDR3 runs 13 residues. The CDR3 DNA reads TGTGCCAGCAGAAAAGGACAGACCTACGAGCAGTACTTC. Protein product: CASRKGQTYEQYF.

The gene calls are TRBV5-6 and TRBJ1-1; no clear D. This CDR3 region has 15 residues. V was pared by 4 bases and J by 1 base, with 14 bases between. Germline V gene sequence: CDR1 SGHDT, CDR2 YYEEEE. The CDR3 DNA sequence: TGTGCCAGCAGCATCACGCCGGGAACGAACACTGAAGCTTTCTTT. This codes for CASSITPGTNTEAFF.

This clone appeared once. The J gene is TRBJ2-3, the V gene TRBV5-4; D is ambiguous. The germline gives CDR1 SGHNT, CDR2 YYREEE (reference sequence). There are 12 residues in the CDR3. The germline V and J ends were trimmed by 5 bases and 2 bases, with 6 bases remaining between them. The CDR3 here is CASSWDTDTQYF. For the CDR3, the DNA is TGTGCCAGCAGTTGGGACACAGATACGCAGTATTTT.

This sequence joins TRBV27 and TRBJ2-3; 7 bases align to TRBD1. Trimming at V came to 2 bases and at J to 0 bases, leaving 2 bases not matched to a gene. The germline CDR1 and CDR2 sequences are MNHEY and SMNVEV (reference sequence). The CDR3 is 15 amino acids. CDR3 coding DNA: TGTGCCAGCAGTTTAAGGGGACAGAGCACAGATACGCAGTATTTT. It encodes CASSLRGQSTDTQYF.

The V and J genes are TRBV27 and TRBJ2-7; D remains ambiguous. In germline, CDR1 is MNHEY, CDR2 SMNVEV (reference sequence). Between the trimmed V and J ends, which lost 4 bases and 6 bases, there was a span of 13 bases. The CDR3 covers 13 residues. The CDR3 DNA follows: TGTGCCAGCAGTTCCCTCTCGGTTCGCGAGCAGTACGTC. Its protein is CASSSLSVREQYV.

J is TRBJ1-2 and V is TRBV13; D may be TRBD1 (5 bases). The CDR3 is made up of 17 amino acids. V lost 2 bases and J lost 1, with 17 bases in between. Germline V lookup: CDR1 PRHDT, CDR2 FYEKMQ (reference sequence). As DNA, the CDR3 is TGTGCCAGCAGCTTAAGGGGCGGGTCGGAGGGTAACTATGGCTACACCTTC. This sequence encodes CASSLRGGSEGNYGYTF.

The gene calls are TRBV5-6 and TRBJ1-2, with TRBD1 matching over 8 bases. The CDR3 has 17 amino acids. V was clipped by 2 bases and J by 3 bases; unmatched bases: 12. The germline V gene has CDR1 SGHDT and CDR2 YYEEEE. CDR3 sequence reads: CASSFPPTGVAYYGYTF. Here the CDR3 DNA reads TGTGCCAGCAGCTTCCCCCCGACAGGGGTGGCGTACTATGGCTACACCTTC.

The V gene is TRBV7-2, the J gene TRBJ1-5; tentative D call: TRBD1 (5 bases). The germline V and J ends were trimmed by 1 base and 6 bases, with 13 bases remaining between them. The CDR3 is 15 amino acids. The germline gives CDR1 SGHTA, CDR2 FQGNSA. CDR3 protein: CASSLGKGIGQPQHF. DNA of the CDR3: TGTGCCAGCAGCTTAGGGAAGGGGATCGGTCAGCCCCAGCATTTT.

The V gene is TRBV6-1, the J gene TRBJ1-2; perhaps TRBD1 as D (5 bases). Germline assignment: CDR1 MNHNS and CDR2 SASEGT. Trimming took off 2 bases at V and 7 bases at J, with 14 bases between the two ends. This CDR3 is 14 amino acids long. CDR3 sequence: CASSESREVRGYTF. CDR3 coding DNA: TGTGCCAGCAGTGAAAGCAGGGAGGTACGTGGCTACACCTTC.

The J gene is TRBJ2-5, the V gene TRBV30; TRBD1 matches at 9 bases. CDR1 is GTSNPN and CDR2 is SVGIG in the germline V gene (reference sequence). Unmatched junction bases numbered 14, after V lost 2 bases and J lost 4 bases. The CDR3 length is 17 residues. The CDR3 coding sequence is TGTGCCTGGAGTCAGGGGTACACCTGGGACAGGGTAGAGACCCAGTACTTC. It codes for CAWSQGYTWDRVETQYF.

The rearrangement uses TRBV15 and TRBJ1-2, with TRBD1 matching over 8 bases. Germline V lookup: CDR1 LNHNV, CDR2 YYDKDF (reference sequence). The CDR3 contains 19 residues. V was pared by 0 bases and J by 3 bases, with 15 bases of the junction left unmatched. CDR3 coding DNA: TGTGCCACCAGCAGAGACTCTCAAACCGCGGACAGGGCCGACTATGGCTACACCTTC. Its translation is CATSRDSQTADRADYGYTF.

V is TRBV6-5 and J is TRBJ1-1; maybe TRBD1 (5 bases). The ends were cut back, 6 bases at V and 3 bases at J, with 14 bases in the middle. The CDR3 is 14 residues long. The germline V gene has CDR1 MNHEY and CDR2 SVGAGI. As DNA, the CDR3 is TGTGCCAGCAGGGCCCCGGGGGGTGACACTGAAGCTTTCTTT. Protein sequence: CASRAPGGDTEAFF.

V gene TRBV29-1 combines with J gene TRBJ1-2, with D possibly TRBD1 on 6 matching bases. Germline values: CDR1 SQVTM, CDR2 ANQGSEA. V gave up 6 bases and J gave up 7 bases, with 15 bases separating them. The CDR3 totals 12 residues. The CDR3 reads CSVGGGAPGYTF. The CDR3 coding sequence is TGCAGCGTCGGAGGGGGGGCCCCTGGCTACACCTTC.

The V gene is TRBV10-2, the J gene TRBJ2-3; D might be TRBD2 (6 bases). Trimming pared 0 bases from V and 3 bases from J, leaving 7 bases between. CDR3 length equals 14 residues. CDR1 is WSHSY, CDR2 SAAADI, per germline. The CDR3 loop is CASSESGGTDTQYF. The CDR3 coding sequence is TGCGCCAGCAGTGAGTCCGGGGGAACAGATACGCAGTATTTT.

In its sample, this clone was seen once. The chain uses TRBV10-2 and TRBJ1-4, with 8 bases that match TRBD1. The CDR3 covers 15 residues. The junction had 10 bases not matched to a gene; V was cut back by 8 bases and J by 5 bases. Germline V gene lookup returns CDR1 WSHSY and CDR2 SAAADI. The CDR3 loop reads CASLDRALGNEKLFF. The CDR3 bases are TGCGCCAGCTTGGACAGGGCCTTGGGGAATGAAAAACTGTTTTTT.

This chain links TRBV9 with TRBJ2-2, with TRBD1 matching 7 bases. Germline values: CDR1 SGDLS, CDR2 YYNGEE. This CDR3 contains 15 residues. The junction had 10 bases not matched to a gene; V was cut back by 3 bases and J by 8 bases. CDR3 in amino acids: CASSEGTVRAGELFF. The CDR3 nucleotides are TGTGCCAGCAGCGAAGGGACAGTACGTGCGGGGGAGCTGTTTTTT.

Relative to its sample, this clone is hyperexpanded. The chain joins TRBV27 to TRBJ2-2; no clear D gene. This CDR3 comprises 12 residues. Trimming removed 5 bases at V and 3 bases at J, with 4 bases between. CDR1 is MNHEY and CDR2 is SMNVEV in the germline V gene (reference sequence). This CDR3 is CASSPYTGELFF. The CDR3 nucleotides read TGTGCCAGCAGTCCCTACACCGGGGAGCTGTTTTTT.

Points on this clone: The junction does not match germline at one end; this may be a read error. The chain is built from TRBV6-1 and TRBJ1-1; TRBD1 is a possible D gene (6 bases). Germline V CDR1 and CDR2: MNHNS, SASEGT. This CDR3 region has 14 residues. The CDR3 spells CASTQDRLPTAGIF. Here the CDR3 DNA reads TGTGCCAGCACCCAAGACAGGTTGCCCACCGCCGGGATCTTT.

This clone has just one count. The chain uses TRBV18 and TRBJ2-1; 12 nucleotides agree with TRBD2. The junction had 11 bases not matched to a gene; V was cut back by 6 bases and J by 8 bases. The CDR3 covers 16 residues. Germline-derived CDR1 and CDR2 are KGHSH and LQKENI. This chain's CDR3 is CASSPTSGGVSYEQFF. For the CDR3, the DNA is TGTGCCAGCTCGCCGACTAGCGGGGGTGTCTCTTATGAGCAGTTCTTC. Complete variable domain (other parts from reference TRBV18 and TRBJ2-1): NAGVMQNPRHLVRRRGQEARLRCSPMKGHSHVYWYRQLPEEGLKFMVYLQKENIIDESGMPKERFSAEFPKEGPSILRIQQVVRGDSAAYFCASSPTSGGVSYEQFFGPGTRLTVL.

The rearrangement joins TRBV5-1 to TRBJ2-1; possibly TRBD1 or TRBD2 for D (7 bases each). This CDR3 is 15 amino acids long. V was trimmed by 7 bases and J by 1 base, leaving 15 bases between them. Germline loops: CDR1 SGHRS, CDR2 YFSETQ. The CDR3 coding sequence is TGCGCCAGCTCATACAGGGGAGGGTCCTACAATGAGCAGTTCTTC. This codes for CASSYRGGSYNEQFF.

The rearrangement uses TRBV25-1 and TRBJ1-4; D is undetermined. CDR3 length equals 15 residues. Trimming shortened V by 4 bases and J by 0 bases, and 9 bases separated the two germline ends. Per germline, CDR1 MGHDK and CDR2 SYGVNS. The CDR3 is CASSAHSTTNEKLFF. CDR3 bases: TGTGCCAGCAGTGCGCACAGTACAACTAATGAAAAACTGTTTTTT.

This CDR3 is CASSPYAGQGGEKLFF. The CDR3 DNA follows: TGTGCCAGCAGCCCCTATGCAGGACAGGGCGGCGAAAAACTGTTTTTT. The chain carries TRBV7-6 and TRBJ1-4; 8 nucleotides agree with TRBD1. Germline loops: CDR1 SGHVS, CDR2 FNYEAQ. The CDR3 extends over 16 amino acids. V shed 5 bases, J shed 8 bases, and the junction held 13 bases outside the gene matches.

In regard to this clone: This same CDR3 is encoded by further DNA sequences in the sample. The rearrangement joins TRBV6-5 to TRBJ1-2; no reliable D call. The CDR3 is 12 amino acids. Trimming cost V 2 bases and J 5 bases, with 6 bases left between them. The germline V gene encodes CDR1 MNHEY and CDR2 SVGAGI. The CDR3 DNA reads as TGTGCCAGCAGTTACGGCGGGTATGGCTACACCTTC. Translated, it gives CASSYGGYGYTF.

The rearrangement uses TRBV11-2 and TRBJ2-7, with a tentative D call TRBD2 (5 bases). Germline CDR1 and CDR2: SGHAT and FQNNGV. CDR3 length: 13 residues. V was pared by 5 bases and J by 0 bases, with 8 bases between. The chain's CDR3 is CASSLRDSYEQYF. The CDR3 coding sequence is TGTGCCAGCAGCCTGAGGGACTCCTACGAGCAGTACTTC. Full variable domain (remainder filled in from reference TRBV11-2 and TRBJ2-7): EAGVAQSPRYKIIEKRQSVAFWCNPISGHATLYWYQQILGQGPKLLIQFQNNGVVDDSQLPKDRFSAERLKGVDSTLKIQPAKLEDSAVYLCASSLRDSYEQYFGPGTRLTVT.